This note documents a single TCR beta chain sequence. Germline V lookup: CDR1 SEHNR, CDR2 FQNEAQ (reference sequence). V was clipped by 2 bases and J by 3 bases, with 16 bases between them. The CDR3 runs to 16 residues. Using immunoSEQ multiplex PCR, the repertoire was profiled, and TCRdb retains in-frame clones only, with some absent. In the table there are roughly 710,000 clones, roughly 88% of which are singletons. This sample was taken from a study of shared T cell receptors in the human thymus. These same data were also listed under a study on human thymus T cells. As that study records: Samples came from healthy Finnish infants during open corrective cardiac surgery. Thymic tissue was derived from resections collected during corrective heart surgery. Repertoires from thymus and blood appeared to show biased V and J gene usage. A high degree of thymic repertoire overlap among unrelated individuals was reported in related research.

Input material: thymocytes. This clonotype was sampled from a girl less than two years old with a congenital heart defect. The rearrangement uses TRBV7-9 and TRBJ1-1; D is perhaps TRBD1 (5 bases). Written as DNA, the CDR3 is TGTGCCAGCAGCTTACCTTTGGGGGGGGTATACACTGAAGCTTTCTTT. Translated: CASSLPLGGVYTEAFF. Looking up the rest from reference TRBV7-9 and TRBJ1-1 gives the full variable domain: DTGVSQNPRHKITKRGQNVTFRCDPISEHNRLYWYRQTLGQGPEFLTYFQNEAQLEKSRLLSDRFSAERPKGSFSTLEIQRTEQGDSAMYLCASSLPLGGVYTEAFFGQGTRLTVV.